Listed below are T cell receptor beta chains from one sample, sequenced in a study of T cells in Graves' hyperthyroidism and ophthalmopathy. One entry per CDR3 protein, called by TCRdb with MiXCR from the multiplex PCR reads. Of some 500,000 distinct CDR3 sequences in the sample, around a quarter are singletons; the top ten hold roughly 12%. The sequenced sample consisted of blood. Every receptor here comes from a woman in her twenties or thirties with Graves' ophthalmopathy. Each CDR3 is given with its conserved first and last residue. The order of the fields is V gene, clone size, J gene, D gene, CDR3 DNA, CDR3 protein. The D gene is left open where the match is weak. Rows give clone size only sometimes, using once, few, many, or a class for an expanded clone.

V: TRBV5-1; size: once; J: TRBJ2-2; D: TRBD2; DNA: TGCGCCAGCCGCGGGAGGGGCACGAACACCGGGGAGCTGTTTTTT; CDR3: CASRGRGTNTGELFF
V: TRBV6-1; size: many; J: TRBJ1-1; D: NA; DNA: TGTGCCAGCAGTCCGTTTAATGACCGACCGAACACTGAAGCTTTCTTT; CDR3: CASSPFNDRPNTEAFF
V: TRBV18; size: once; J: TRBJ1-1; D: NA; DNA: TGTGCCAGCTCACCACCTATGGGACTCACTGAAGCTTTCTTT; CDR3: CASSPPMGLTEAFF
V: TRBV28; size: NA; J: TRBJ1-5; D: NA; DNA: TGTGCCAGCATTCCTAGGGGTGGCAATCAGCCCCAGCATTTT; CDR3: CASIPRGGNQPQHF
V: TRBV6-1; size: few; J: TRBJ2-5; D: TRBD1; DNA: TGTGCCAGCAGTGGGACAGGGAAAGAGACCCAGTACTTC; CDR3: CASSGTGKETQYF
V: TRBV28; size: NA; J: TRBJ1-2; D: NA; DNA: TGTGCCAGCACCCGAGGCAGGACTTGGGATGGCTACACCTTC; CDR3: CASTRGRTWDGYTF
V: TRBV3-1; size: NA; J: TRBJ2-7; D: NA; DNA: TGTGCCAGCAGCCAAGATTATGGTACTGGGAAGCAGTACTTC; CDR3: CASSQDYGTGKQYF
V: TRBV28; size: many; J: TRBJ2-5; D: NA; DNA: TGTGCCAGCCTTAGGGTCGCGGGAGAGACCCAGTACTTC; CDR3: CASLRVAGETQYF
V: TRBV6-5; size: many; J: TRBJ2-5; D: NA; DNA: TGTGCCAGCAGTTACCCGGCCGGGGAGCGGCAAGAGACCCAGTACTTC; CDR3: CASSYPAGERQETQYF
V: TRBV6-5; size: many; J: TRBJ2-2; D: TRBD1; DNA: TGTGCCAGCAGTTACTCGGACAGGGAAGGGTCCGGGGAGCTGTTTTTT; CDR3: CASSYSDREGSGELFF
V: TRBV6-1; size: NA; J: TRBJ2-7; D: NA; DNA: TGTGCCAGCAGCTCCAAGGCGTTCGGCCCCTACGAGCAGTACTTC; CDR3: CASSSKAFGPYEQYF
V: TRBV6-5; size: few; J: TRBJ1-1; D: NA; DNA: TGTGCCAGCAGTACTTACAGGAACACTGAAGCTTTCTTT; CDR3: CASSTYRNTEAFF
V: TRBV6-2/TRBV6-3; size: few; J: TRBJ2-7; D: NA; DNA: TGTGCCAGCAGGGATAGCGCGTCCTACGAGCAGTACTTC; CDR3: CASRDSASYEQYF
V: TRBV5-1; size: few; J: TRBJ1-1; D: NA; DNA: TGCGCCAGCAGCTTGAGGTGGGACACTGAAGCTTTCTTT; CDR3: CASSLRWDTEAFF
V: TRBV20-1; size: many; J: TRBJ2-2; D: NA; DNA: TGCAGTGCTAGAGATTCGGAGGCGGACTCGAACACCGGGGAGCTGTTTTTT; CDR3: CSARDSEADSNTGELFF
V: TRBV20-1; size: many; J: TRBJ1-2; D: NA; DNA: TGCAGTGCTAGATCGAGGGCAAACTATGGCTACACCTTC; CDR3: CSARSRANYGYTF
V: TRBV4-3; size: NA; J: TRBJ1-1; D: NA; DNA: TGCGCCAGCAGCCAAGTGACGGATTATGGTGAAGCTTTCTTT; CDR3: CASSQVTDYGEAFF
V: TRBV20-1; size: few; J: TRBJ2-5; D: NA; DNA: TGCAGTGCTAATTTGGCAGAGACCCAGTACTTC; CDR3: CSANLAETQYF
V: TRBV5-1; size: many; J: TRBJ2-5; D: TRBD2; DNA: TGCGCCAGCAGCGTCCTGGTTGCGGGGGGGAAAGAGACCCAGTACTTC; CDR3: CASSVLVAGGKETQYF
V: TRBV7-8; size: NA; J: TRBJ1-5; D: NA; DNA: TGTGCCAGCAGCGGACCGGGACATTTACGTCAGCCCCAGCATTTT; CDR3: CASSGPGHLRQPQHF
V: TRBV6-2/TRBV6-3; size: many; J: TRBJ1-2; D: NA; DNA: TGTGCCAGCAGTTCCCTTAACTATGGCTACACCTTC; CDR3: CASSSLNYGYTF
V: TRBV2; size: many; J: TRBJ2-5; D: TRBD2; DNA: TGTGCCAGCAGACGACAAGCGGGGGGGGAGACCCAGTACTTC; CDR3: CASRRQAGGETQYF
V: TRBV20-1; size: NA; J: TRBJ1-2; D: NA; DNA: TGCAGTGCTAGATCGCCCTATGGCTACACCTTC; CDR3: CSARSPYGYTF
V: TRBV15; size: NA; J: TRBJ2-5; D: TRBD2; DNA: TGTGCCACCAGCAGACACTACCCTACCGGGAGGGAAGAGACCCAGTACTTC; CDR3: CATSRHYPTGREETQYF
V: TRBV27; size: few; J: TRBJ1-1; D: NA; DNA: TGTGCCAGCAGTTTGGGGGTCACGGCTGAAGCTTTCTTT; CDR3: CASSLGVTAEAFF
V: TRBV6-1; size: NA; J: TRBJ2-5; D: NA; DNA: TGTGCCAGCAGCCGTAAGACCAGGGGCGAGACCCAGTACTTC; CDR3: CASSRKTRGETQYF
V: TRBV20-1; size: NA; J: TRBJ2-3; D: TRBD2; DNA: TGCAGTGCCATAAGACTAGCGGTTGTGGTAGATACGCAGTATTTT; CDR3: CSAIRLAVVVDTQYF
V: TRBV12-3/TRBV12-4; size: many; J: TRBJ1-6; D: TRBD1; DNA: TGTGCCAGCAGTCTACAGGGGAAGAATGTCCCCCTCCACTTT; CDR3: CASSLQGKNVPLHF
V: TRBV6-5; size: many; J: TRBJ1-6; D: NA; DNA: TGTGCCAGCATTAGGAAAGGCTCCTATAATTCACCCCTCCACTTT; CDR3: CASIRKGSYNSPLHF
V: TRBV11-1; size: NA; J: TRBJ2-7; D: TRBD2; DNA: TGTGCCAGCAGCTTAGGGTCTAGCGGGAGGTGGGACGAGCAGTACTTC; CDR3: CASSLGSSGRWDEQYF